The 28 T cell receptor beta chains given below trace back to one sample, sequenced in a study of T cell clonotyping in hematopoietic cell transplantation. Only in-frame clones appear in the TCRdb table, and some are missing; sequencing was by immunoSEQ multiplex PCR. The sample lists tens of thousands of clones, 90% to 96% seen once, with under 2% in the top ten. Stated time point: recipient sample about 28 days before transplant, after cytoreduction. This specimen consisted of peripheral blood mononuclear cells, obtained before stem cell transplant. The origin of the receptors is a woman aged 45-60 years with acute myeloid leukemia. Some clones in this sample may be carry-over from other donors' samples.

The rearrangement links TRBV4-1 to TRBJ2-7, with 14 bases lining up with TRBD2. The CDR3 runs 18 residues. The J segment lost 3 bases and the V segment lost 4 bases, leaving 11 bases of the junction unmatched. Germline CDR1 MGHRA, CDR2 YSYEKL. The CDR3 nucleotides read TGCGCCAGCAGCCCCTCCTCCCTAGGACTAGCGGGAGGCTACGAGCAGTACTTC. Amino acid sequence: CASSPSSLGLAGGYEQYF.

V usage is TRBV30 and J usage is TRBJ2-7; 9 bases map to TRBD1. CDR1 and CDR2 (germline): GTSNPN, SVGIG (reference sequence). Unmatched junction bases numbered 2, after V lost 3 bases and J lost 2 bases. The CDR3 length is 13 residues. The CDR3 region has the DNA TGTGCCTGGAGGGGACAGGGAACCTACGAGCAGTACTTC. Translating gives CAWRGQGTYEQYF.

V gene TRBV5-1 combines with J gene TRBJ1-1, with a possible D match to TRBD1 (5 bases). Per the germline V gene, CDR1 is SGHRS and CDR2 is YFSETQ. This CDR3 comprises 13 residues. The V and J ends lost 0 bases and 8 bases respectively, with 11 bases between them. CDR3 nucleotides: TGCGCCAGCAGCTTGGCCGGGACGGAAGAAGCTTTCTTT. It yields the protein CASSLAGTEEAFF.

The rearrangement joins TRBV7-2 to TRBJ1-3; 7 nucleotides match TRBD1. The CDR3 consists of 16 residues. With V trimmed by 5 bases and J by 4 bases, 11 bases remained unmatched. Germline V gene sequence: CDR1 SGHTA, CDR2 FQGNSA. The CDR3 DNA follows: TGTGCCAGCAGCCCCCGCTACCCGACAGGGGGAAACACCATATATTTT. Its protein is CASSPRYPTGGNTIYF. Full variable domain (missing parts from reference TRBV7-2 and TRBJ1-3): GAGVSQSPSNKVTEKGKDVELRCDPISGHTALYWYRQSLGQGLEFLIYFQGNSAPDKSGLPSDRFSAERTGGSVSTLTIQRTQQEDSAVYLCASSPRYPTGGNTIYFGEGSWLTVV.

The J gene is TRBJ2-3, the V gene TRBV5-1; D perhaps matches TRBD2 (6 bases). Trimming stripped 5 bases from V and 2 bases from J, with 15 bases between. Germline V gene lookup returns CDR1 SGHRS and CDR2 YFSETQ. This CDR3 has 15 residues. The CDR3 sequence: CASSSSGQYTDTQYF. CDR3 nucleotide sequence: TGCGCCAGCAGTAGTAGCGGACAATACACAGATACGCAGTATTTT.

The chain joins TRBV9 to TRBJ2-2, with TRBD1 matching over 7 bases. V was clipped by 0 bases and J by 6 bases; unmatched bases: 5. Germline CDR1 and CDR2: SGDLS and YYNGEE. The CDR3 has 15 amino acids. CDR3 sequence reads: CASSVATGVAGELFF. In DNA, the CDR3 is TGTGCCAGCAGCGTAGCTACAGGGGTGGCCGGGGAGCTGTTTTTT. Filled out from reference TRBV9 and TRBJ2-2, the complete variable domain reads DSGVTQTPKHLITATGQRVTLRCSPRSGDLSVYWYQQSLDQGLQFLIQYYNGEERAKGNILERFSAQQFPDLHSELNLSSLELGDSALYFCASSVATGVAGELFFGEGSRLTVL.

This clone was detected only once. The V call is TRBV2, the J call TRBJ2-5; D uncertain. The V end lost 5 bases, the J end lost 3 bases, and 4 bases lay between the germline ends. Germline V CDR1 and CDR2: SNHLY, FYNNEI. The CDR3 runs to 11 residues. The chain's CDR3 is CASSSKETQYF. CDR3 in DNA: TGTGCCAGCAGTTCAAAAGAGACCCAGTACTTC.

Here the CDR3 reads CASSRLGQGYEQYF. Written as DNA, the CDR3 is TGTGCCAGTAGCCGACTGGGCCAGGGTTACGAGCAGTACTTC. The chain is built from TRBV19 and TRBJ2-7; D perhaps matches TRBD1 (5 bases). Trimming pared 6 bases from V and 4 bases from J, leaving 16 bases between. Germline CDR1 reads LNHDA; CDR2 reads SQIVND (reference sequence). This CDR3 has 14 residues.

The CDR3, as DNA: TGTGCCAGCAGCTTCAGGGGAGGAAGCACTGAAGCTTTCTTT. Translation: CASSFRGGSTEAFF. This rearrangement joins TRBV7-2 to TRBJ1-1; perhaps TRBD1 as D (6 bases). The V end lost 3 bases, the J end lost 4 bases, and 12 bases lay between the germline ends. The CDR3 covers 14 residues. CDR1 SGHTA and CDR2 FQGNSA come from the germline V gene.

V gene TRBV30 combines with J gene TRBJ2-7; no clear D gene. The germline V gene has CDR1 GTSNPN and CDR2 SVGIG (reference sequence). Trimming cost V 2 bases and J 1 base, with 12 bases left between them. The CDR3 runs 14 residues. As DNA, the CDR3 is TGTGCCTGGAGTAGGGTTGACTGGTCCTACGAGCAGTACTTC. This codes for CAWSRVDWSYEQYF.

The rearrangement uses TRBV9 and TRBJ2-5; D is ambiguous. Trimming took off 5 bases at V and 4 bases at J, with 15 bases between the two ends. The CDR3 is made up of 14 amino acids. CDR1 is SGDLS and CDR2 is YYNGEE in the germline V gene. CDR3 DNA sequence: TGTGCCAGCAGTCCGAGTGGAGCGCGAGAGACCCAGTACTTC. Translating gives CASSPSGARETQYF.

V usage is TRBV28 and J usage is TRBJ1-5; TRBD1 matches at 11 bases. V gave up 0 bases and J gave up 4 bases; unmatched junction bases: 5. CDR1 is MDHEN and CDR2 is SYDVKM in the germline V gene. The CDR3 length is 17 residues. CDR3 loop: CASSLWSGQGGNQPQHF. CDR3 in DNA: TGTGCCAGCAGTTTATGGTCGGGACAGGGGGGTAATCAGCCCCAGCATTTT.

The rearrangement joins TRBV6-6 to TRBJ2-4, with D perhaps TRBD1 or TRBD2 (6 bases each). The CDR3 is 14 residues long. Looked up from germline, CDR1 is MNHNY and CDR2 is SVGAGI (reference sequence). Between the trimmed V and J ends, which lost 7 bases and 4 bases, there was a span of 14 bases. For the CDR3, the DNA is TGTGCCAGCACCTCCTGGGGGGCTAAAAACATTCAGTACTTC. Its translation: CASTSWGAKNIQYF.

V gene TRBV10-1 combines with J gene TRBJ2-3; D remains ambiguous. Trimming removed 8 bases from V and 2 bases from J, with 11 bases in between. CDR1 WNHNN and CDR2 SYGVQD come from the germline V gene (reference sequence). The CDR3 loop spans 13 amino acids. CDR3 in DNA: TGCGCCAGCCGAAGTGCTGCCACAGATACGCAGTATTTT. It specifies CASRSAATDTQYF.

The chain recombines TRBV28 with TRBJ1-1, with D perhaps TRBD1 (5 bases). With 9 bases removed from V and 1 base from J, the gap between germline ends came to 15 bases. The CDR3 consists of 14 residues. Germline values: CDR1 MDHEN, CDR2 SYDVKM. The CDR3 coding sequence is TGTGCCAGTGCCGGGACCCTAAGGAACACTGAAGCTTTCTTT. Translated, it gives CASAGTLRNTEAFF.

The gene calls are TRBV28 and TRBJ1-2; D ambiguous. CDR1 is MDHEN, CDR2 SYDVKM, per germline. V lost 3 bases and J lost 3, with 5 bases in between. The CDR3 has 12 amino acids. The DNA of the CDR3 is TGTGCCAGCAGTTTGGGTGACTATGGCTACACCTTC. Translating gives CASSLGDYGYTF.

The chain links TRBV23-1 to TRBJ2-2, with D uncertain. TRBV23-1 is an open reading frame, and its role is uncertain. This CDR3 is 14 amino acids long. Trimming stripped 0 bases from V and 5 bases from J, with 7 bases between. As DNA, the CDR3 is TGCGCCAGCAGTCAATCGCAAGTGACCGGGGAGCTGTTTTTT. This codes for CASSQSQVTGELFF.

In its sample, this clone was seen once. This chain links TRBV23-1 with TRBJ2-1, with D tentatively TRBD1 or TRBD2 (5 bases each). TRBV23-1 counts as an open reading frame of uncertain function. The CDR3 has 16 amino acids. With 6 bases removed from V and 4 bases from J, the gap between germline ends came to 19 bases. CDR3 bases: TGCGCCAGCAGACCGGGACCGTTGAGGCTTTACAATGAGCAGTTCTTC. Residues: CASRPGPLRLYNEQFF.

The chain combines TRBV30 with TRBJ2-2; D is unresolved. Germline assignment: CDR1 GTSNPN and CDR2 SVGIG (reference sequence). The length of the CDR3 is 12 residues. V lost 3 bases, J lost 6 bases, and 8 bases lay in between. In nucleotides, the CDR3 is TGTGCCTGGAGCCTGGTGGCCGGGGAGCTGTTTTTT. Its translation is CAWSLVAGELFF. The full variable domain, with the rest looked up from reference TRBV30 and TRBJ2-2, is SQTIHQWPATLVQPVGSPLSLECTVEGTSNPNLYWYRQAAGRGLQLLFYSVGIGQISSEVPQNLSASRPQDRQFILSSKKLLLSDSGFYLCAWSLVAGELFFGEGSRLTVL.

The rearrangement joins TRBV7-9 to TRBJ1-6; D is ambiguous. The CDR3 loop spans 15 amino acids. Germline loops: CDR1 SEHNR, CDR2 FQNEAQ (reference sequence). V was cut by 6 bases and J by 2 bases, with 11 bases left in between. CDR3 in amino acids: CASRSTDTYNSPLHF. The CDR3, as DNA: TGTGCCAGCAGGTCCACAGATACCTATAATTCACCCCTCCACTTT.

The rearrangement links TRBV28 to TRBJ2-3, with D perhaps TRBD2 (5 bases). Germline CDR1 and CDR2: MDHEN and SYDVKM. The V and J ends lost 6 bases and 5 bases respectively, with 12 bases between them. This CDR3 has 13 amino acids. This CDR3 is CASRGSALDTQYF. The CDR3 DNA follows: TGTGCCAGCAGGGGTAGCGCTCTAGATACGCAGTATTTT.

The chain carries TRBV6-6 and TRBJ1-3; D gene ambiguous. There are 15 residues in the CDR3. CDR1 and CDR2 (germline): MNHNY, SVGAGI (reference sequence). V lost 0 bases, J lost 4 bases, and 10 bases lay in between. The CDR3 DNA sequence: TGTGCCAGCAGTTACTCGAGTCAGTACGGAAACACCATATATTTT. Amino acid sequence: CASSYSSQYGNTIYF.

The chain links TRBV7-8 to TRBJ2-3; D perhaps matches TRBD2 (6 bases). Germline V lookup: CDR1 SGHVS, CDR2 FQNEAQ. The ends were cut back, 5 bases at V and 2 bases at J, with 14 bases in the middle. The CDR3 runs 15 residues. CDR3 bases: TGTGCCAGCAGCCACCAGGGACTGTACACAGATACGCAGTATTTT. Its protein is CASSHQGLYTDTQYF.

The genes are TRBV18 and TRBJ1-4; tentatively, D is TRBD1 (6 bases). This CDR3 has 13 residues. The germline V gene has CDR1 KGHSH and CDR2 LQKENI. The germline V and J ends were trimmed by 6 bases and 8 bases, with 13 bases remaining between them. The DNA for the CDR3 is TGTGCCAGCTCGCCGACAGGTTGGGAAAAACTGTTTTTT. Translated, it gives CASSPTGWEKLFF.

This chain joins TRBV6-6 and TRBJ1-4, with TRBD1 matching 10 bases. V trimming: 5 bases; J trimming: 6 bases; junction bases outside the gene matches: 6. The CDR3 consists of 15 residues. Germline assignment: CDR1 MNHNY and CDR2 SVGAGI (reference sequence). The chain's CDR3 is CASSNPGQGYEKLFF. CDR3 sequence (DNA): TGTGCCAGCAGTAACCCGGGACAGGGGTATGAAAAACTGTTTTTT.

This sequence joins TRBV5-4 and TRBJ1-5; possibly TRBD1 for D (6 bases). This CDR3 has 13 amino acids. V was trimmed by 4 bases and J by 6 bases, leaving 11 bases between them. The germline CDR1 and CDR2 sequences are SGHNT and YYREEE (reference sequence). The CDR3 nucleotides are TGTGCCAGCAGCCAACAAGGGGGTCAGCCCCAGCATTTT. It is translated as CASSQQGGQPQHF.

The chain has TRBV6-6 and TRBJ2-7; either TRBD1 or TRBD2 may fit D (5 bases each). There are 14 residues in the CDR3. Per the germline V gene, CDR1 is MNHNY and CDR2 is SVGAGI (reference sequence). Trimming pared 2 bases from V and 2 bases from J, leaving 10 bases between. In DNA, the CDR3 is TGTGCCAGCAGTTACCGAGGGGACGCCTACGAGCAGTACTTC. It translates to CASSYRGDAYEQYF.

The chain has TRBV28 and TRBJ1-1; TRBD1 matches 7 bases. The CDR3 consists of 16 residues. Germline V gene data show CDR1 as MDHEN and CDR2 as SYDVKM. After removal of 3 bases from V and 4 bases from J, the junction contained 11 bases not matched to a gene. CDR3 loop: CASSLENRGLVTEAFF. The CDR3 DNA follows: TGTGCCAGCAGTTTGGAAAACAGGGGTTTGGTCACTGAAGCTTTCTTT.